Listed here is a single T cell receptor (beta chain). The antigen is unknown. This table comes from immunoSEQ multiplex PCR, and its TCRdb copy is limited to in-frame clones, with some not included. The sample yields roughly 50,000 clones, more than 70% seen once. This entry belongs to a study of radiotherapy plus CTLA-4 blockade in lung cancer. Study-level findings and limits: Tumor-origin TCR clones grew in blood after radiotherapy plus ipilimumab.

The CDR3 has 15 residues. The V gene's germline CDR1 is ENHRY and CDR2 SYGVKD. V dropped 4 bases and J dropped 0 bases, with 13 bases sitting between them. The specimen comprised peripheral blood, sampled from a patient treated with radiotherapy plus ipilimumab. This chain connects TRBV10-3 to TRBJ2-7; either TRBD1 or TRBD2 may supply D (5 bases each). This receptor was obtained from a human donor with non-small cell lung cancer who had stable disease on radiotherapy plus ipilimumab. CDR3 in amino acids: CAISAEDTSSYEQYV. DNA of the CDR3: TGTGCCATCAGTGCCGAGGACACTAGCTCCTACGAGCAGTACGTC.